What follows are 3 T cell receptor beta chains derived from one specimen sequenced in a study of cytomegalovirus exposure and HLA in healthy donors. Some clones are missing from TCRdb's copy, which holds only in-frame ones; the method was immunoSEQ multiplex PCR. The sample lists 260,000 or so clones; 90% were seen once. The sample taken for sequencing was PBMCs. The source of these receptors is a woman in her twenties or thirties in good health and CMV-seronegative.

The CDR3, as DNA: TGTGCCAGCAGCGTAGTCGGGGGAGACCCAGATACGCAGTATTTT. It encodes CASSVVGGDPDTQYF. This chain joins TRBV9 and TRBJ2-3, with D possibly being TRBD2 (6 bases). V was cut by 0 bases and J by 4 bases, with 12 bases left in between. The CDR3 sequence is 15 residues long. The germline CDR1 and CDR2 sequences are SGDLS and YYNGEE.

The sample holds one count of this clone. The J gene is TRBJ2-7, the V gene TRBV7-9; D is undetermined. The germline V gene encodes CDR1 SEHNR and CDR2 FQNEAQ (reference sequence). The CDR3 has 13 residues. V was clipped by 5 bases and J by 5 bases, with 13 bases between them. CDR3 region: CASSDQGTDEQYF. The CDR3 nucleotides are TGTGCCAGCAGCGATCAAGGAACAGACGAGCAGTACTTC. The full variable domain, its missing parts supplied by reference TRBV7-9 and TRBJ2-7, is DTGVSQNPRHKITKRGQNVTFRCDPISEHNRLYWYRQTLGQGPEFLTYFQNEAQLEKSRLLSDRFSAERPKGSFSTLEIQRTEQGDSAMYLCASSDQGTDEQYFGPGTRLTVT.

The CDR3 loop is CASSDLGGYNEQFF. CDR3 in DNA: TGTGCCAGCAGTGACTTGGGGGGCTACAATGAGCAGTTCTTC. The chain is built from TRBV27 and TRBJ2-1, with a weak D call TRBD2 (6 bases). Germline V lookup: CDR1 MNHEY, CDR2 SMNVEV (reference sequence). Trimming removed 5 bases from V and 3 bases from J, with 11 bases in between. The CDR3 has 14 residues.